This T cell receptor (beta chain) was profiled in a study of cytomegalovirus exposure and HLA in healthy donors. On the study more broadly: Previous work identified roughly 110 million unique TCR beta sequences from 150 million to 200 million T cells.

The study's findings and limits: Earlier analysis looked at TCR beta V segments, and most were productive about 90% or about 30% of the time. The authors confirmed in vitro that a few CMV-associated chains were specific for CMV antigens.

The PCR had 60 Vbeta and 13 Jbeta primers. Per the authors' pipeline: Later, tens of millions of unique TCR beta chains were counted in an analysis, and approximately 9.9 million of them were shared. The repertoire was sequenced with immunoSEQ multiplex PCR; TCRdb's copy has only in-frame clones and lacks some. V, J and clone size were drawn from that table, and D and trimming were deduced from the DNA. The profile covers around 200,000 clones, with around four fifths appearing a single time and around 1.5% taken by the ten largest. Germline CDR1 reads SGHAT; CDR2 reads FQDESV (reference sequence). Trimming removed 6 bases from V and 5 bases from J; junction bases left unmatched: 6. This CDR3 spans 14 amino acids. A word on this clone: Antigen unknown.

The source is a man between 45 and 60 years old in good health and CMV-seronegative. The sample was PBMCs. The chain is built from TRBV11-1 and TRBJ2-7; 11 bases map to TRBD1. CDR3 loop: CASSWDRGNDEQYF. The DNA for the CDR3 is TGTGCCAGCAGTTGGGACAGGGGGAACGACGAGCAGTACTTC.